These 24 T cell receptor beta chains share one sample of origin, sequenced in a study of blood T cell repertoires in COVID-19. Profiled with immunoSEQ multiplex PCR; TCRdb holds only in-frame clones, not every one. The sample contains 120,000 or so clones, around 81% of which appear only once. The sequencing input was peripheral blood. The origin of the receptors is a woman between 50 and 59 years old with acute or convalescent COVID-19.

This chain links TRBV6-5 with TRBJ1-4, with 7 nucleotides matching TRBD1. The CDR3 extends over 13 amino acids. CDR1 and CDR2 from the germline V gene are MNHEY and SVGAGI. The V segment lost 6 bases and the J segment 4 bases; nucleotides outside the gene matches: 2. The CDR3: CASRGQINEKLFF. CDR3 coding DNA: TGTGCCAGCAGGGGACAGATTAATGAAAAACTGTTTTTT.

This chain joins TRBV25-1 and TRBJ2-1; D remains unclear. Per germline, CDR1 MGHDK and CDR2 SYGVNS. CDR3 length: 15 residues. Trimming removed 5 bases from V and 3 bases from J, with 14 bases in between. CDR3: CASSSLMPYYNEQFF. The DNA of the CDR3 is TGTGCCAGCAGTAGTCTTATGCCCTACTACAATGAGCAGTTCTTC.

CDR3 nucleotides: TGCGCCAGCAGCTTTTACCCGGGAGACTATGGCTACACCTTC. Amino acids: CASSFYPGDYGYTF. The rearrangement links TRBV5-1 to TRBJ1-2; D gene uncertain. V was pared by 2 bases and J by 3 bases, with 11 bases between. Germline CDR1 is SGHRS and CDR2 is YFSETQ. The CDR3 totals 14 residues.

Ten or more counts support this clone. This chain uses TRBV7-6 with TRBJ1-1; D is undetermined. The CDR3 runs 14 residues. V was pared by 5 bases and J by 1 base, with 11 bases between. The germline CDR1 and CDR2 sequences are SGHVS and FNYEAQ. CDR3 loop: CASSLNSGNTEAFF. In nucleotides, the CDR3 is TGTGCCAGCAGCCTTAATAGCGGGAACACTGAAGCTTTCTTT.

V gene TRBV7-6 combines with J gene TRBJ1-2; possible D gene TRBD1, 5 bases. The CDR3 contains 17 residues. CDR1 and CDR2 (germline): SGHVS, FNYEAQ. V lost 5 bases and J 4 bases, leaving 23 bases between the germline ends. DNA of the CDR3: TGTGCCAGCAGCCCATCTGCGTTGAGGACACTCCGCTATGGCTACACCTTC. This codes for CASSPSALRTLRYGYTF.

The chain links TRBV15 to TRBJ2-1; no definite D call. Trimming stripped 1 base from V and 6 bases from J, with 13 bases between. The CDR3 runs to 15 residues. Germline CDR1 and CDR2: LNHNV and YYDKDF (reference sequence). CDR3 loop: CATSRADTNANEQFF. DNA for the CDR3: TGTGCCACCAGCAGAGCAGACACCAACGCCAATGAGCAGTTCTTC.

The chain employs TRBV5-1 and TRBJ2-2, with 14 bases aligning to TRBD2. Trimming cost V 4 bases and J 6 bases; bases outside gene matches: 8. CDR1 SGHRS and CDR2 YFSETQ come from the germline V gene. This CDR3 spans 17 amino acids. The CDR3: CASSPGTSGSLSGELFF. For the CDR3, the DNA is TGCGCCAGCAGCCCTGGGACTAGCGGGAGTTTGTCCGGGGAGCTGTTTTTT.

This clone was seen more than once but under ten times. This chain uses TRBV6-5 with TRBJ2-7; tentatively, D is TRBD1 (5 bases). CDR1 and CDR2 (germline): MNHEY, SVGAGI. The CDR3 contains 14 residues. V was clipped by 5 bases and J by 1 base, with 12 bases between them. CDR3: CASSPTVGSYEQYF. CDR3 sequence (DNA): TGTGCCAGCAGTCCGACAGTAGGGTCCTACGAGCAGTACTTC.

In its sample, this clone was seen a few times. CDR3 residues: CSVEGQQGGELFF. CDR3 nucleotides: TGCAGCGTTGAAGGTCAGCAGGGCGGGGAGCTGTTTTTT. This chain uses TRBV29-1 with TRBJ2-2; weak D call: TRBD1 (5 bases). CDR1 SQVTM and CDR2 ANQGSEA come from the germline V gene. The CDR3 has 13 residues. The V and J ends lost 1 base and 7 bases respectively, with 10 bases between them.

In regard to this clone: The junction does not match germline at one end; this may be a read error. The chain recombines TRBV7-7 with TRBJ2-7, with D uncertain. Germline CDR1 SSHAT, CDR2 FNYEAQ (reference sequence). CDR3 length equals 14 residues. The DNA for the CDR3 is TGTGCTAGCAGCCCAGGCGCGACGAATTACGAGCAGTACTTC. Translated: CASSPGATNYEQYF.

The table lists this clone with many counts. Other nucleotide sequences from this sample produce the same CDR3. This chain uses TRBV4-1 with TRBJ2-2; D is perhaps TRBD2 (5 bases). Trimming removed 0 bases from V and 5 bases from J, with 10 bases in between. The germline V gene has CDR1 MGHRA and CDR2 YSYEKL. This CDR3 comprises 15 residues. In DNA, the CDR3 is TGCGCCAGCAGCCAAGAGGGGAGAGGGACCGGGGAGCTGTTTTTT. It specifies CASSQEGRGTGELFF.

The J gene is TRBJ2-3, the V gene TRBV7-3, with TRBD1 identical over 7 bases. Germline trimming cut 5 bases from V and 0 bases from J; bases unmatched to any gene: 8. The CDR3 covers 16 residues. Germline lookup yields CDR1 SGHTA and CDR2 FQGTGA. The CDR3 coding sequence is TGTGCCAGCAGCCAGGACAGGTACTCTAGCACAGATACGCAGTATTTT. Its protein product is CASSQDRYSSTDTQYF.

The CDR3 spells CASSTRDYTYEQYF. The CDR3 DNA is TGTGCCAGCAGCACCCGGGACTACACCTACGAGCAGTACTTC. The rearrangement uses TRBV5-4 and TRBJ2-7; 7 nucleotides agree with TRBD2. This CDR3 spans 14 amino acids. V lost 4 bases and J lost 2; bases outside the gene matches: 6. CDR1 and CDR2 from the germline V gene are SGHNT and YYREEE (reference sequence).

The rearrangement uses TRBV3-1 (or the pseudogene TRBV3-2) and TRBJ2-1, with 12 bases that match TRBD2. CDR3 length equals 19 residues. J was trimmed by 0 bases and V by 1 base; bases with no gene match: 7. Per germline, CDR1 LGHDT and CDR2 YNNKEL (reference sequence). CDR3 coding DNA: TGTGCCAGCAGCCAAGTAGGACTAGCGGGGCTTAGCTCCTACAATGAGCAGTTCTTC. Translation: CASSQVGLAGLSSYNEQFF.

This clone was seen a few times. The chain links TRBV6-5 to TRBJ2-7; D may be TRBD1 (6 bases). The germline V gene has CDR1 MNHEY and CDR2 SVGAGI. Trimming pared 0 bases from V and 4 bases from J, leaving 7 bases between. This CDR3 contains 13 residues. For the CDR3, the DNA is TGTGCCAGCAGTTACTCGACAGGATACGAGCAGTACTTC. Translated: CASSYSTGYEQYF.

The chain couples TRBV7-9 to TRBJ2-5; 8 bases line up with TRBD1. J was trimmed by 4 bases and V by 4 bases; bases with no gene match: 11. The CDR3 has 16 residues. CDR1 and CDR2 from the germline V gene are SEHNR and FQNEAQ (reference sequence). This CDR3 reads CASSSRQGWLGETQYF. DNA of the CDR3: TGTGCCAGCAGCTCGAGACAGGGGTGGCTTGGAGAGACCCAGTACTTC.

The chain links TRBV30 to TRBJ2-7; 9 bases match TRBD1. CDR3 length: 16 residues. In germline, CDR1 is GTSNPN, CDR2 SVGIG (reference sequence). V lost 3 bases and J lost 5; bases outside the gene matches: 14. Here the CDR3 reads CAWSEKPGQGAHEQYF. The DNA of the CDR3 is TGTGCCTGGAGCGAAAAACCGGGACAGGGAGCCCACGAGCAGTACTTC.

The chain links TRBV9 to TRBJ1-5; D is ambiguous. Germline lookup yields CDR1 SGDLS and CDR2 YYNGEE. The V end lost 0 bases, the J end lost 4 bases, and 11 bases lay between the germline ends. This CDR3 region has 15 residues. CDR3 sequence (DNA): TGTGCCAGCAGCGTAGGGACGGACTTGAATCAGCCCCAGCATTTT. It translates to CASSVGTDLNQPQHF.

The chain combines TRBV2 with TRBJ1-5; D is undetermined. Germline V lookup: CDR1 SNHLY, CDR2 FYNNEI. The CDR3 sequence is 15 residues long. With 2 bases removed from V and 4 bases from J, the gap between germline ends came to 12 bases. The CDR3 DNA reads TGTGCCAGCAGTGAAAGTTCCAGGAAAAATCAGCCCCAGCATTTT. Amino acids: CASSESSRKNQPQHF.

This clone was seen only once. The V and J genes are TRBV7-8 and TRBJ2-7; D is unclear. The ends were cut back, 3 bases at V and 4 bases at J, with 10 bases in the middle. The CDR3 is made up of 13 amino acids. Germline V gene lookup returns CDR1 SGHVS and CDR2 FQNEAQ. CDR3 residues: CASSFLEVYEQYF. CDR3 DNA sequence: TGTGCCAGCAGCTTTCTCGAGGTGTACGAGCAGTACTTC.

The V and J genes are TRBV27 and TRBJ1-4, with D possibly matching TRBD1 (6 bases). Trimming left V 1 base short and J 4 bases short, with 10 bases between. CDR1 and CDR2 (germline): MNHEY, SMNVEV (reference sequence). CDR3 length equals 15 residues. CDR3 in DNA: TGTGCCAGCAGTTTATACGGACAGAATAATGAAAAACTGTTTTTT. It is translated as CASSLYGQNNEKLFF.

This CDR3 reads CASSPPLQLNTEAFF. CDR3 coding DNA: TGTGCCAGCTCACCACCGCTACAGCTGAACACTGAAGCTTTCTTT. The chain has TRBV18 and TRBJ1-1, with D hard to call. With 0 bases removed from V and 0 bases from J, the gap between germline ends came to 8 bases. This CDR3 spans 15 amino acids. The V gene's germline CDR1 is KGHSH and CDR2 LQKENI.

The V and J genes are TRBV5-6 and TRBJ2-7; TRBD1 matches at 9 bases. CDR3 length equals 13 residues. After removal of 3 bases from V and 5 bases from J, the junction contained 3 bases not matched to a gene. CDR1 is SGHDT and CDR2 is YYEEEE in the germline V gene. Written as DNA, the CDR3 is TGTGCCAGCAGCTCGGACAGGGGCCACGAGCAGTACTTC. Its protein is CASSSDRGHEQYF.

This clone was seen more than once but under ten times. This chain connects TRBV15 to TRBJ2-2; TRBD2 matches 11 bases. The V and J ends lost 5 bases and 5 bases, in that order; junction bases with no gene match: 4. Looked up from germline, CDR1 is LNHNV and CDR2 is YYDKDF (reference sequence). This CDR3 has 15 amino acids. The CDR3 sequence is CATSLSGRGTGELFF. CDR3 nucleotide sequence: TGTGCCACCAGCCTTAGCGGGAGGGGTACCGGGGAGCTGTTTTTT.